This TCR beta chain was obtained from a study of early T cells in non-severe SARS-CoV-2 infection. Overall study context: Chains were unpaired, as sequencing was done on bulk RNA from unsorted whole blood. General study findings and limits: Private and CD4 specificities were missed by VDJdb matching, which favored anti-spike CD8 responses.

The CDR3 contains 14 residues. V was shortened by 6 bases and J by 2 bases, with 11 bases between the two germline ends. Germline CDR1 is KGHSH and CDR2 is LQKENI. Individual cDNA molecules were tagged with unique molecular identifiers. TCRdb independently ran MiXCR on the 5' RACE reads; one entry per CDR3 protein. This sample has 55,000 to 85,000 distinct CDR3 sequences, with approximately 12% found just once. Remarks on this clonotype: Its target is unknown.

Sequences were obtained from whole blood. The clonotype comes from an adult who was a healthcare worker with PCR-confirmed SARS-CoV-2 infection or an uninfected control (not recorded which). The chain combines TRBV18 with TRBJ2-1; D gene unclear. The CDR3 nucleotides are TGTGCCAGCTCGCCCTCCAGGACCTACAATGAGCAGTTCTTC. As protein: CASSPSRTYNEQFF.